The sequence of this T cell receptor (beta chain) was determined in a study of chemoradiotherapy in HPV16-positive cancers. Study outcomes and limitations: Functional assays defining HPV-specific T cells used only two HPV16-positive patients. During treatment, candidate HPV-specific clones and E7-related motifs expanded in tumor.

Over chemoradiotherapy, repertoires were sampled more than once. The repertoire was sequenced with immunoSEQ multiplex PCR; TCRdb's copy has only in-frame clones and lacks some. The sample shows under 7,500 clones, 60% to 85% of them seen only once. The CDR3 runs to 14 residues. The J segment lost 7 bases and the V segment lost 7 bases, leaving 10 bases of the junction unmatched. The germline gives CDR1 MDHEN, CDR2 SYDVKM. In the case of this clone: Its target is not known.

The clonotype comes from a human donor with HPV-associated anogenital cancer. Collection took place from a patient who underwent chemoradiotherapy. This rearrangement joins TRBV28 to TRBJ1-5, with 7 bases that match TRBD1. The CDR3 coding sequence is TGTGCCAGCAACCCAGGGGGATTAGGGCAGCCCCAGCATTTT. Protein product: CASNPGGLGQPQHF.